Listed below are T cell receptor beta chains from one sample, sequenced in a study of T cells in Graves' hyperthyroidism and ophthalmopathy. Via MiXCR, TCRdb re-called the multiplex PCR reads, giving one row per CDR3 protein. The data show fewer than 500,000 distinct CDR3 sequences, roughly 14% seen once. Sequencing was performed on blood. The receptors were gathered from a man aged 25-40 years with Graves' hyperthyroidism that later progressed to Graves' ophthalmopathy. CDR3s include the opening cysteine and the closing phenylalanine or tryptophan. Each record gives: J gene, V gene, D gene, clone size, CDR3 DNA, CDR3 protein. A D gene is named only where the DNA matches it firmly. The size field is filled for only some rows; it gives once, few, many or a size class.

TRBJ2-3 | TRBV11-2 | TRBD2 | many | TGTGCCAGCAGCTTTAGGACTAGCGGGGGGACAGATACGCAGTATTTT | CASSFRTSGGTDTQYF
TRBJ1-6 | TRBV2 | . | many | TGTGCCAGCACCTCGGCAGGGGCGTATAATTCACCCCTCCACTTT | CASTSAGAYNSPLHF
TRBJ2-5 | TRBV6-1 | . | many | TGTGCCAGCGGAGGAGCGGGCGGCGGAGAGACCCAGTACTTC | CASGGAGGGETQYF
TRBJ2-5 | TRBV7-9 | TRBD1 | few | TGTGCCAGCAGCTTAAGTTCCGTGGCAGGGGGCTTGTACCAAGAGACCCAGTACTTC | CASSLSSVAGGLYQETQYF
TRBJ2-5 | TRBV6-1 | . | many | TGTGCCAGCAGGCTCGGGTTTCAAGAGACCCAGTACTTC | CASRLGFQETQYF
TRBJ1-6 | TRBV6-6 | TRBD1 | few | TGTGCCAGCAGTTACTCGGGGACAGATAATTCACCCCTCCACTTT | CASSYSGTDNSPLHF
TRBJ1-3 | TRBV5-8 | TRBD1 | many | TGTGCCAGCAGCTCCCGGACAGGAGGAAACACCATATATTTT | CASSSRTGGNTIYF
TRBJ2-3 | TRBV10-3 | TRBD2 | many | TGTGCCATCACTGGGACTAGCGGGGGAACGCAGTATTTT | CAITGTSGGTQYF
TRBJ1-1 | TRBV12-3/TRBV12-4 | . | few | TGTGCCAGCAGTTTCGGGGGAATGAACACTGAAGCTTTCTTT | CASSFGGMNTEAFF
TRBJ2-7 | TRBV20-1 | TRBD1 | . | TGCAGTGCTTCACGTGTACAGGGGCGATACGAGCAGTACTTC | CSASRVQGRYEQYF
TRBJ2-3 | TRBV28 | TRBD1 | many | TGTGCCAGCACCACAGGGGGAGATACGCAGTATTTT | CASTTGGDTQYF
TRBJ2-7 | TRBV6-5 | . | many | TGTGCCAGCAGTTACTCGGGGTCCGCGCCCGAGCAGTACTTC | CASSYSGSAPEQYF
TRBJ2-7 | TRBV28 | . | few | TGTGCCAGCAGTTTATCCCTTTTCTCGGGGGAGCAGTACTTC | CASSLSLFSGEQYF
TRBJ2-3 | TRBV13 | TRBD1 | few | TGTGCCAGCAGCCCAACGGGACAGGGGGGGTCAGATACGCAGTATTTT | CASSPTGQGGSDTQYF
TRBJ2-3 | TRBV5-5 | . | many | TGTGCCAGCAGCCCGGGGCCCGCCACAGATACGCAGTATTTT | CASSPGPATDTQYF
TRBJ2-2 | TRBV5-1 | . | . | TGCGCCAGCAGCCCCGGACTGGGGAACACCGGGGAGCTGTTTTTT | CASSPGLGNTGELFF
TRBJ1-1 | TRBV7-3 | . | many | TGTGCCAGCAGCTCGGACACGAACACTGAAGCTTTCTTT | CASSSDTNTEAFF
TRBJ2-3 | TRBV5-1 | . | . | TGCGCCAGCAGCCGGACCTCTACAGGGACAGATACGCAGTATTTT | CASSRTSTGTDTQYF